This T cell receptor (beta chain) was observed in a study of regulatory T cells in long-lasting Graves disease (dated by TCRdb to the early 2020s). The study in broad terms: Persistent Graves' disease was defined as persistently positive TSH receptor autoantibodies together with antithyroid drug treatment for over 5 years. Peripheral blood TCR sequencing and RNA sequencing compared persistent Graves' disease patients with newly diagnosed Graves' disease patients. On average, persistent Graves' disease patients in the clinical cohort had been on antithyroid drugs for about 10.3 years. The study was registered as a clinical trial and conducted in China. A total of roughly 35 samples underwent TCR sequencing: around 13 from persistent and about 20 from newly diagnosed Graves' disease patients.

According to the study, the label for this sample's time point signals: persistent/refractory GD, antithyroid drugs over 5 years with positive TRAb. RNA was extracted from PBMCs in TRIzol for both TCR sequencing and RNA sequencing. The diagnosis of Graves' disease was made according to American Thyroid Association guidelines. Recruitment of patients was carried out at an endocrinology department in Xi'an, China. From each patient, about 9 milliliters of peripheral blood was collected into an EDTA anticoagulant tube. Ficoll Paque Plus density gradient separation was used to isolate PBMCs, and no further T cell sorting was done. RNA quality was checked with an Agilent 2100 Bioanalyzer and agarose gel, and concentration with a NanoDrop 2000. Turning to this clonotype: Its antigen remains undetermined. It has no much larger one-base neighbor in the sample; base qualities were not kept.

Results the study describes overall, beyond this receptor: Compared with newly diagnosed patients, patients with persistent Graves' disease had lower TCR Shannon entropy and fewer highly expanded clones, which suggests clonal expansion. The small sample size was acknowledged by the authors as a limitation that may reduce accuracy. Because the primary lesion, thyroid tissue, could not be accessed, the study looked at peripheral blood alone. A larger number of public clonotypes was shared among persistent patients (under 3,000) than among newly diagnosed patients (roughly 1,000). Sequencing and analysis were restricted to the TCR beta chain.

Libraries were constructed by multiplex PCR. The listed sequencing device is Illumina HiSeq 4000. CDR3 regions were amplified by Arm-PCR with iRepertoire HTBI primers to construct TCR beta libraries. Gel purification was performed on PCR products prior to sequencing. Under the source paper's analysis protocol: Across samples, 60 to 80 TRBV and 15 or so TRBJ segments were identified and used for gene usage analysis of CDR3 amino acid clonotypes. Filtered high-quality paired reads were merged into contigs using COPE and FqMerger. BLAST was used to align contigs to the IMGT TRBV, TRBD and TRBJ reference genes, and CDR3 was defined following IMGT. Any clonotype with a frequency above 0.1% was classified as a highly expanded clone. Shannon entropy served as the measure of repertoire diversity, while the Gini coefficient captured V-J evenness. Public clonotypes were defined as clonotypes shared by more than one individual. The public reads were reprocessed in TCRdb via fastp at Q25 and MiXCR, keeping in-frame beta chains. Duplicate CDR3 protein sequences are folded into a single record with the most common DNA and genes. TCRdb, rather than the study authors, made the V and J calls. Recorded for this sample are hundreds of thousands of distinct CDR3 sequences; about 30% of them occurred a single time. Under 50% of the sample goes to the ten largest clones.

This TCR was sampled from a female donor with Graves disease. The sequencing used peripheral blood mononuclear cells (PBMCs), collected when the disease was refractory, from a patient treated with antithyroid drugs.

The bases are TGTGCCAGCTCGTTTGAAAGGGGCTCTGAAGCTTTCTTT. Translated, this gives CASSFERGSEAFF. The chain couples TRBV18 to TRBJ1-1; TRBD1 might be the D gene, on 5 matching bases. The V end loses 6 bases and the J end loses 6 bases, and a stretch of 14 bases separates them. Spanning cysteine to phenylalanine, the CDR3 consists of 13 amino acids. This entry keeps only the CDR3 DNA: 39 bases, framed from base 1. CDR1 and CDR2, looked up from the germline V gene, are KGHSH and LQKENI.